This T cell receptor (beta chain) was sequenced for a study of a mutant IDH1 vaccine in newly diagnosed glioma. Study-level background: Vaccination started 4-6 weeks after radiotherapy alone, or with temozolomide cycles.

Sequenced by immunoSEQ multiplex PCR; TCRdb stores in-frame clones only, minus some. The table lists 110,000 or so clones, 85% to 90% of them singletons. Time point reported: week 11, during vaccination. Every vaccine dose comprised 300 ug of mutant IDH1 20-mer peptide plus topical imiquimod. For this clone: What it recognizes is unknown.

J gave up 3 bases and V 0 bases, and 3 bases lay outside the gene matches. Germline assignment: CDR1 SNHLY and CDR2 FYNNEI. This CDR3 region has 15 residues. The J gene is TRBJ1-1, the V gene TRBV2; 8 positions match TRBD1. This specimen was PBMCs, taken from a glioma patient whose treatment included an IDH1 peptide vaccine. This receptor was identified in a woman aged 50 to 60 with glioma. CDR3 nucleotides: TGTGCCAGCAGTGAAGCGGCAGGGGGCCACACTGAAGCTTTCTTT. As protein: CASSEAAGGHTEAFF.